This note documents a single T cell receptor beta chain sequence. Its target is unknown. Assay used: immunoSEQ multiplex PCR; TCRdb lists only in-frame clones, some missing. The sample has about 82,000 clones, around four fifths seen once. The V and J ends lost 2 bases and 2 bases respectively, with 13 bases between them. The CDR3 contains 17 residues. Germline CDR1 SGHAT, CDR2 FQNNGV. The data originate from a study of OX40 agonist ivuxolimab in advanced cancers. Study-wide results and caveats: Both CD4+ and CD8+ T cell populations in blood had undergone clonal expansion by week 6 at 0.1 to 3.0 mg/kg.

J is TRBJ1-6 and V is TRBV11-2, with D possibly being TRBD1 (6 bases). This TCR derives from an adult with an advanced solid tumor such as melanoma, head and neck, liver or kidney cancer. The input for sequencing was CD4+ or CD8+ T cells sorted from blood, taken in a trial of the OX40 agonist ivuxolimab. The CDR3 DNA reads TGTGCCAGCAGCTTATCAGGGGCGGCCACCTATAATTCACCCCTCCACTTT. Encoded protein: CASSLSGAATYNSPLHF. The full variable domain, rest sourced from reference TRBV11-2 and TRBJ1-6, is EAGVAQSPRYKIIEKRQSVAFWCNPISGHATLYWYQQILGQGPKLLIQFQNNGVVDDSQLPKDRFSAERLKGVDSTLKIQPAKLEDSAVYLCASSLSGAATYNSPLHFGNGTRLTVT.